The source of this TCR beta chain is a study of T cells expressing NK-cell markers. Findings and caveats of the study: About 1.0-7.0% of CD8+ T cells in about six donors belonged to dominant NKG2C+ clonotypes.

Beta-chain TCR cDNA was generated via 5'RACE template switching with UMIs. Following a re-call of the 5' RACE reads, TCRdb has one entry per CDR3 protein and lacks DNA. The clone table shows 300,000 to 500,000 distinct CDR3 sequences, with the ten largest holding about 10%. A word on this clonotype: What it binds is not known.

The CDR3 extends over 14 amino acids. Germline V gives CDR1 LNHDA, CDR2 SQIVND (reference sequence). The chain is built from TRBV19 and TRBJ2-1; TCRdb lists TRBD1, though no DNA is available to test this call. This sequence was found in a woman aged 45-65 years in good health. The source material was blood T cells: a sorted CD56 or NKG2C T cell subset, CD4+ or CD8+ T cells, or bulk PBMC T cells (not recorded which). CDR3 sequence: CASRTPTGSREQFF.